Presented here are 10 T cell receptor beta chains from one specimen sequenced in a study of a mutant IDH1 vaccine in newly diagnosed glioma. For these TCRs, the target antigens are not known. Only in-frame clones appear in the TCRdb table, and some are missing; sequencing was by immunoSEQ multiplex PCR. The table records tens of thousands of clones, around nine tenths of them present only once. Time point: week 35, safety follow-up. Doses comprised 300 ug of mutant IDH1 20-mer peptide each, plus topical imiquimod. The material sequenced was PBMCs, taken from a glioma patient whose treatment included an IDH1 peptide vaccine. All receptors come from a man under 40 with glioma.

V gene TRBV29-1 combines with J gene TRBJ2-5; D is undetermined. V was trimmed by 5 bases and J by 9 bases, leaving 7 bases between them. The germline CDR1 and CDR2 sequences are SQVTM and ANQGSEA. The CDR3 spans 9 residues. The CDR3 sequence is CSVRLAQYF. The CDR3, as DNA: TGCAGCGTTCGATTAGCCCAGTACTTC.

This clone was recorded only once. CDR3 region: CASSEETSGGGEQFF. The CDR3 DNA is TGTGCCAGCAGTGAAGAAACTAGCGGGGGAGGTGAGCAGTTCTTC. This chain joins TRBV6-4 and TRBJ2-1; 11 nucleotides match TRBD2. Per the germline V gene, CDR1 is MRHNA and CDR2 is SNTAGT. The CDR3 extends over 15 amino acids. Trimming took 3 bases from V and 9 from J; bases not matched to a gene: 7.

This clone has only one observation. The chain carries TRBV5-4 and TRBJ2-5, with no clear D. The V gene lost 4 bases and the J gene lost 5 bases, with 15 bases spanning the gap. The CDR3 spans 14 residues. The germline gives CDR1 SGHNT, CDR2 YYREEE (reference sequence). The CDR3 DNA reads as TGTGCCAGCAGCCAAGCCGACTCGGAGGAGACCCAGTACTTC. Encoded protein: CASSQADSEETQYF.

This chain links TRBV4-3 with TRBJ2-3; the D is unclear. CDR1 is LGHNA, CDR2 YSLEER, per germline. The ends were cut back, 1 base at V and 2 bases at J, with 4 bases in the middle. The CDR3 is made up of 13 amino acids. This CDR3 reads CASSQGITDTQYF. The CDR3 DNA follows: TGCGCCAGCAGCCAAGGTATCACAGATACGCAGTATTTT.

The chain uses TRBV2 and TRBJ2-7; D not resolved. Germline values: CDR1 SNHLY, CDR2 FYNNEI. This CDR3 contains 16 residues. The ends were cut back, 3 bases at V and 2 bases at J, with 17 bases in the middle. The CDR3 nucleotides read TGTGCCAGCAGTGATAATCCGGGCAGGTTAACCTACGAGCAGTACTTC. It yields the protein CASSDNPGRLTYEQYF.

Concerning this clone itself: The sample has other DNA sequences that encode this CDR3 too. The genes are TRBV5-4 and TRBJ2-1, with 10 bases matching TRBD2. Trimming at V came to 2 bases and at J to 4 bases, leaving 3 bases not matched to a gene. Germline CDR1 is SGHNT and CDR2 is YYREEE (reference sequence). This CDR3 comprises 15 residues. CDR3: CASSFSGGLYNEQFF. The CDR3 DNA sequence: TGTGCCAGCAGCTTTAGCGGGGGGCTTTACAATGAGCAGTTCTTC.

The chain employs TRBV7-9 and TRBJ2-5; D is perhaps TRBD1 (5 bases). Trimming removed 5 bases from V and 4 bases from J, with 11 bases in between. The CDR3 is made up of 13 amino acids. Germline CDR1 and CDR2: SEHNR and FQNEAQ (reference sequence). CDR3 coding DNA: TGTGCCAGCAGCCTCGACAGAAGAGAGACCCAGTACTTC. Protein: CASSLDRRETQYF.

The chain is built from TRBV5-1 and TRBJ2-5; the D call may be TRBD1 or TRBD2 (5 bases each). Trimming shortened V by 0 bases and J by 4 bases, and 13 bases separated the two germline ends. Germline CDR1 SGHRS, CDR2 YFSETQ. This CDR3 has 15 residues. The CDR3 region is CASSLDRFGGETQYF. The DNA of the CDR3 is TGCGCCAGCAGCTTGGATAGATTTGGGGGAGAGACCCAGTACTTC.

The chain is built from TRBV28 and TRBJ1-5; maybe TRBD1 (5 bases). CDR1 and CDR2 (germline): MDHEN, SYDVKM. There are 16 residues in the CDR3. Deletions cut 6 bases from V and 5 bases from J, with 20 bases between. CDR3 DNA: TGTGCCAGCAGCACCTCCTTGGGGGGGTTGCATCAGCCCCAGCATTTT. This codes for CASSTSLGGLHQPQHF.

V gene TRBV5-6 combines with J gene TRBJ1-4; D remains ambiguous. Trimming removed 0 bases at V and 5 bases at J, with 5 bases between. Germline V gene sequence: CDR1 SGHDT, CDR2 YYEEEE. CDR3 length equals 13 residues. The CDR3 region has the DNA TGTGCCAGCAGCTTGGGACTAAATGAAAAACTGTTTTTT. This translates into CASSLGLNEKLFF.